This T cell receptor (beta chain) is from a study of spatial heterogeneity in lung cancer. Study information: Unique TCR and UMI combinations averaged more than ten appearances each in raw reads.

This CDR3 region has 13 residues. Deletions cut 7 bases from V and 0 bases from J, with 7 bases between. This clonotype turned up a few times. Time point defined: sample taken at primary tumor resection. A distinct unique molecular identifier was carried by each TCR cDNA molecule. A single record per CDR3 protein comes from TCRdb applying MiXCR to the 5' RACE reads. The sample lists tens of thousands of distinct CDR3 sequences, approximately 12% seen once, with roughly 39% in the top ten. The sample consisted of PBMCs, taken at surgery. This chain joins TRBV12-3 or TRBV12-4 and TRBJ1-3; D is uncertain. The receptor was derived from a male donor with early-stage non-small cell lung cancer. In DNA, the CDR3 is TGTGCCAGCACGGTTTCCTCTGGAAACACCATATATTTT. Translated, it gives CASTVSSGNTIYF.